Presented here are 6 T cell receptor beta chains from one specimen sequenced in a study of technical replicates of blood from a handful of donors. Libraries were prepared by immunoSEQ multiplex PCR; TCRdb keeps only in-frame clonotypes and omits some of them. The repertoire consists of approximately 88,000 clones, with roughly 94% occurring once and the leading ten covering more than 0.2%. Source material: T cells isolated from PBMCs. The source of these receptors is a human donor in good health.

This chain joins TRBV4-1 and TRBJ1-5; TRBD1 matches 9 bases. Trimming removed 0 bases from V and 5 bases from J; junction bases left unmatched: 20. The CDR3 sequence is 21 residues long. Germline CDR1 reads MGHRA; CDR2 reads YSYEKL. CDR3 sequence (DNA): TGCGCCAGCAGCCAAGATCCAACCCCGGGACAGGGACCAGCCACTTATCAGCCCCAGCATTTT. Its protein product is CASSQDPTPGQGPATYQPQHF.

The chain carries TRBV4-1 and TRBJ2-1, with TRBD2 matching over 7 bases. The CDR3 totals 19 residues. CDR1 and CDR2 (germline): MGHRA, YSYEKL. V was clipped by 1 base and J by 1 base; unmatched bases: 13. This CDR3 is CASSQVGGGLGGSYNEQFF. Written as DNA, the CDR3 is TGCGCCAGCAGCCAAGTTGGGGGAGGGCTGGGTGGGTCCTACAATGAGCAGTTCTTC.

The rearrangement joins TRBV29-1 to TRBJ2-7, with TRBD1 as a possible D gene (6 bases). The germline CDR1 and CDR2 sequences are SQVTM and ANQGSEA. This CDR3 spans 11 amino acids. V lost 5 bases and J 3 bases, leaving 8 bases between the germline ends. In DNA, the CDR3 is TGCAGCGTTACAGGGTTCTACGAGCAGTACTTC. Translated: CSVTGFYEQYF.

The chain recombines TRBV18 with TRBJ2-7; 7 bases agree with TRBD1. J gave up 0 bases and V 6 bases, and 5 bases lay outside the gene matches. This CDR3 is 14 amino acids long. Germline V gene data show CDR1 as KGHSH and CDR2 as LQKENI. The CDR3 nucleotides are TGTGCCAGCTCTCCCGGGACAGTCTCCTACGAGCAGTACTTC. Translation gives CASSPGTVSYEQYF.

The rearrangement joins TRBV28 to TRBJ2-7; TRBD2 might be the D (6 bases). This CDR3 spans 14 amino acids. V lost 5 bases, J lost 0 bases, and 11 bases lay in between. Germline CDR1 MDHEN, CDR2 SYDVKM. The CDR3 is CASSGGGDSYEQYF. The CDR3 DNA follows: TGTGCCAGCAGTGGAGGAGGGGACTCCTACGAGCAGTACTTC.

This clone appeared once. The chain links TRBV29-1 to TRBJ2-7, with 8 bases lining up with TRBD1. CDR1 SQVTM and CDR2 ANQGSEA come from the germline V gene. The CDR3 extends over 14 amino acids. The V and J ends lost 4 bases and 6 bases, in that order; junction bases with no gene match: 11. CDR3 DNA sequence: TGCAGCGTTGGTGAGACAGGGGCCCCCGGCGAGCAGTACTTC. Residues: CSVGETGAPGEQYF.